The 26 T cell receptor beta chains below were found in one sample sequenced in a study of T-cell memory formation after mild COVID-19. MiXCR, applied by TCRdb to the 5' RACE reads, yields one record per CDR3 protein. Of 450,000 or so distinct CDR3 sequences detected, around a quarter appear once; the ten largest clones hold under 15%. The sample comprised PBMCs or a T cell subset sorted from them (not recorded which). All receptors come from an adult woman who had mild COVID-19 (a few samples of this study predate the infection). Cell type and time point are not known.

The rearrangement links TRBV5-1 to TRBJ2-2; D unclear. Trimming left V 4 bases short and J 4 bases short, with 11 bases between. This CDR3 is built from 14 residues. Germline CDR1 is SGHRS and CDR2 is YFSETQ. The CDR3 region has the DNA TGCGCCAGCAGCATGGGCGTTACCACCGGGGAGCTGTTTTTT. Residues: CASSMGVTTGELFF. Full variable domain (missing parts from reference TRBV5-1 and TRBJ2-2): KAGVTQTPRYLIKTRGQQVTLSCSPISGHRSVSWYQQTPGQGLQFLFEYFSETQRNKGNFPGRFSGRQFSNSRSEMNVSTLELGDSALYLCASSMGVTTGELFFGEGSRLTVL.

In DNA form, the CDR3 reads TGTGCCAGCAGCCAAGAGGGCCAGCGGGGGGCAAATGAGCAGTTCTTC. It encodes CASSQEGQRGANEQFF. This sequence joins TRBV3-1 and TRBJ2-1; 9 bases are a match to TRBD2. J was trimmed by 7 bases and V by 0 bases; bases with no gene match: 7. The CDR3 is made up of 16 amino acids. The germline V gene has CDR1 LGHDT and CDR2 YNNKEL (reference sequence).

The chain carries TRBV18 and TRBJ1-5; a possible D gene is TRBD1 (5 bases). The CDR3 runs to 13 residues. The V end lost 8 bases, the J end lost 5 bases, and 13 bases lay between the germline ends. Germline lookup yields CDR1 KGHSH and CDR2 LQKENI. This CDR3 reads CASVGDPYQPQHF. The CDR3 DNA sequence: TGTGCCAGCGTGGGGGATCCCTATCAGCCCCAGCATTTT. Variable domain in full (rest from reference TRBV18 and TRBJ1-5): NAGVMQNPRHLVRRRGQEARLRCSPMKGHSHVYWYRQLPEEGLKFMVYLQKENIIDESGMPKERFSAEFPKEGPSILRIQQVVRGDSAAYFCASVGDPYQPQHFGDGTRLSIL.

The CDR3: CATQGGTGQPQHF. In nucleotides, the CDR3 is TGTGCCACCCAGGGTGGGACTGGGCAGCCCCAGCATTTT. This sequence joins TRBV24-1 and TRBJ1-5, with D possibly TRBD1 on 5 matching bases. The germline V gene encodes CDR1 KGHDR and CDR2 SFDVKD. The CDR3 has 13 residues. Trimming took off 9 bases at V and 7 bases at J, with 15 bases between the two ends.

The chain is built from TRBV6-6 and TRBJ2-5, with 8 bases fitting TRBD1. The germline CDR1 and CDR2 sequences are MNHNY and SVGAGI (reference sequence). The CDR3 is 14 residues long. Germline trimming cut 5 bases from V and 2 bases from J; bases unmatched to any gene: 4. As DNA, the CDR3 is TGTGCCAGCAGTCGGGACAGGAAACAAGAGACCCAGTACTTC. It yields the protein CASSRDRKQETQYF.

The chain recombines TRBV12-3 or TRBV12-4 with TRBJ2-7; 7 nucleotides agree with TRBD2. This CDR3 is 14 amino acids long. The V segment lost 6 bases and the J segment 5 bases; nucleotides outside the gene matches: 10. The CDR3 sequence is CASSNRLAANEQYF. The DNA for the CDR3 is TGTGCCAGCAGCAACCGACTAGCAGCAAACGAGCAGTACTTC.

J is TRBJ2-1 and V is TRBV7-9; tentative D call: TRBD2 (5 bases). Germline V gene lookup returns CDR1 SEHNR and CDR2 FQNEAQ (reference sequence). V was clipped by 2 bases and J by 0 bases, with 11 bases between them. The CDR3 has 16 amino acids. The chain's CDR3 is CASSLPGSGSYNEQFF. The CDR3, as DNA: TGTGCCAGCAGCTTACCGGGGTCGGGCTCCTACAATGAGCAGTTCTTC.

V gene TRBV28 combines with J gene TRBJ1-1; the D gene is possibly TRBD1 (6 bases). There are 12 residues in the CDR3. Looked up from germline, CDR1 is MDHEN and CDR2 is SYDVKM. V lost 6 bases to trimming and J lost 4 bases, with 9 bases between them. The chain's CDR3 is CASREGGTEAFF. The CDR3 DNA follows: TGTGCCAGCAGGGAGGGGGGCACTGAAGCTTTCTTT. The variable domain in full, completed from reference TRBV28 and TRBJ1-1, reads DVKVTQSSRYLVKRTGEKVFLECVQDMDHENMFWYRQDPGLGLRLIYFSYDVKMKEKGDIPEGYSVSREKKERFSLILESASTNQTSMYLCASREGGTEAFFGQGTRLTVV.

The V call is TRBV5-5, the J call TRBJ2-3; possible D gene TRBD2, 6 bases. Looked up from germline, CDR1 is SGHKS and CDR2 is YYEKEE (reference sequence). V lost 4 bases and J lost 4, with 16 bases in between. This CDR3 comprises 15 residues. Written as DNA, the CDR3 is TGTGCCAGCAGCCCCGGGAGTACGGTCCCAGATACGCAGTATTTT. This gives the protein CASSPGSTVPDTQYF. The full variable domain, rest sourced from reference TRBV5-5 and TRBJ2-3, is DAGVTQSPTHLIKTRGQQVTLRCSPISGHKSVSWYQQVLGQGPQFIFQYYEKEERGRGNFPDRFSARQFPNYSSELNVNALLLGDSALYLCASSPGSTVPDTQYFGPGTRLTVL.

The chain couples TRBV5-1 to TRBJ1-2; D possibly corresponds to TRBD1 (5 bases). V shed 4 bases and J shed 5 bases, with 18 bases lying between them. This CDR3 is built from 15 residues. Germline V lookup: CDR1 SGHRS, CDR2 YFSETQ. CDR3 sequence (DNA): TGCGCCAGCAGCCCGGTGGATAACAAGGGGTATGGCTACACCTTC. This sequence encodes CASSPVDNKGYGYTF.

This chain connects TRBV6-2 or TRBV6-3 to TRBJ1-1; 7 bases match TRBD1. The CDR3 loop spans 15 amino acids. In germline, CDR1 is MNHEY, CDR2 SVGEGT. After removal of 0 bases from V and 7 bases from J, the junction contained 8 bases not matched to a gene. The DNA of the CDR3 is TGTGCCAGCAGTTACTCGACAGGGAAGATCGGTGAAGCTTTCTTT. Protein: CASSYSTGKIGEAFF.

This clonotype was counted a few times. The chain links TRBV19 to TRBJ1-1; no clear D. Trimming shortened V by 10 bases and J by 0 bases, and 12 bases separated the two germline ends. This CDR3 comprises 13 residues. Germline lookup yields CDR1 LNHDA and CDR2 SQIVND (reference sequence). CDR3 sequence (DNA): TGTGCCACTAGGGAAAGGATGAACACTGAAGCTTTCTTT. It codes for CATRERMNTEAFF.

The chain employs TRBV6-5 and TRBJ1-1; perhaps TRBD1 as D (5 bases). The CDR3 consists of 12 residues. Germline values: CDR1 MNHEY, CDR2 SVGAGI. Between the trimmed V and J ends, which lost 4 bases and 6 bases, there was a span of 9 bases. CDR3 protein: CASSLWGSEAFF. The CDR3 coding sequence is TGTGCCAGCAGTTTGTGGGGGTCTGAAGCTTTCTTT.

The CDR3 here is CASSTGTGQGSEQYF. As DNA, the CDR3 is TGTGCCAGCTCGACAGGTACAGGACAGGGTAGCGAGCAGTACTTC. The chain carries TRBV18 and TRBJ2-7; 8 positions match TRBD1. The V gene end was trimmed by 6 bases and the J gene end by 6 bases; junction bases not matched to a gene: 13. CDR1 KGHSH and CDR2 LQKENI come from the germline V gene. This CDR3 is 15 amino acids long.

This rearrangement joins TRBV6-5 to TRBJ2-7; perhaps TRBD2 as D (6 bases). Germline-derived CDR1 and CDR2 are MNHEY and SVGAGI. The CDR3 extends over 14 amino acids. Trimming removed 2 bases at V and 7 bases at J, with 15 bases between. In DNA form, the CDR3 reads TGTGCCAGCAGTTACGCTACGGGAGTAGAGGAGCAGTACTTC. Its translation is CASSYATGVEEQYF.

This clonotype occurred a few times. The V gene is TRBV20-1, the J gene TRBJ2-3; D is ambiguous. Trimming left V 3 bases short and J 0 bases short, with 19 bases between. Germline values: CDR1 DFQATT, CDR2 SNEGSKA (reference sequence). The CDR3 runs to 17 residues. CDR3 in amino acids: CSARPLIVGFSTDTQYF. The CDR3 nucleotides are TGCAGTGCTAGGCCTCTGATTGTGGGTTTCAGCACAGATACGCAGTATTTT.

This clonotype was counted between two and nine times. This chain connects TRBV11-2 to TRBJ2-3; TRBD2 matches 9 bases. CDR3 length: 16 residues. With V trimmed by 5 bases and J by 2 bases, 8 bases remained unmatched. The V gene's germline CDR1 is SGHAT and CDR2 FQNNGV. The CDR3 spells CASSVPGLAYTDTQYF. The CDR3 region has the DNA TGTGCCAGCAGCGTACCGGGACTAGCCTACACAGATACGCAGTATTTT.

This clonotype was counted between two and nine times. The V gene is TRBV19, the J gene TRBJ1-4, with unresolved D. This CDR3 has 13 amino acids. Deletions cut 5 bases from V and 2 bases from J, with 6 bases between. Germline V gene data show CDR1 as LNHDA and CDR2 as SQIVND (reference sequence). This chain's CDR3 is CASSFNTNEKLFF. The CDR3 nucleotides read TGTGCCAGTAGTTTTAACACTAATGAAAAACTGTTTTTT.

The table lists this clonotype with a few counts. The chain carries TRBV18 and TRBJ2-5, with 12 bases matching TRBD1. Looked up from germline, CDR1 is KGHSH and CDR2 is LQKENI. With V trimmed by 0 bases and J by 4 bases, 0 bases remained unmatched. The CDR3 is made up of 15 amino acids. The CDR3 nucleotides read TGTGCCAGCTCACCACCGGGACAGGGGGCAGAGACCCAGTACTTC. Translating gives CASSPPGQGAETQYF.

V and J are TRBV27 and TRBJ2-1, with a tentative D call TRBD1 (5 bases). Trimming removed 5 bases from V and 0 bases from J, with 14 bases in between. The V gene's germline CDR1 is MNHEY and CDR2 SMNVEV (reference sequence). CDR3 size: 16 residues. The CDR3 region has the DNA TGTGCCAGCAGTAATTTAGGAAGGGGCTCCTACAATGAGCAGTTCTTC. Residues: CASSNLGRGSYNEQFF.

This chain uses TRBV7-2 with TRBJ2-7; TRBD2 aligns across 9 bases. Germline CDR1 is SGHTA and CDR2 is FQGNSA. With 1 base clipped from V and 2 bases from J, the junction kept 3 bases outside the gene matches. The CDR3 totals 15 residues. As DNA, the CDR3 is TGTGCCAGCAGCTTAGGAGCTAGCGGGACCTACGAGCAGTACTTC. It encodes CASSLGASGTYEQYF.

This clonotype has only a few counts. This chain uses TRBV9 with TRBJ2-1; tentatively, D is TRBD2 (6 bases). Between the trimmed V and J ends, which lost 4 bases and 6 bases, there was a span of 23 bases. The CDR3 runs 17 residues. CDR1 and CDR2 (germline): SGDLS, YYNGEE. CDR3 loop: CASSHTSLGAGPNEQFF. In DNA, the CDR3 is TGTGCCAGCAGCCATACCTCCCTGGGAGCGGGCCCCAATGAGCAGTTCTTC.

The rearrangement links TRBV6-2 or TRBV6-3 to TRBJ2-5, with D possibly called TRBD1 or TRBD2 (6 bases each). V shed 6 bases and J shed 2 bases, with 22 bases lying between them. Germline CDR1 reads MNHEY; CDR2 reads SVGEGT. This CDR3 spans 17 amino acids. The CDR3: CASSPPRGRYAQETQYF. The CDR3 region has the DNA TGTGCCAGCAGCCCCCCGAGGGGGAGGTACGCTCAAGAGACCCAGTACTTC.

This clonotype was seen only a few times. The chain recombines TRBV18 with TRBJ2-7; tentative D call: TRBD1 (5 bases). Trimming took off 3 bases at V and 3 bases at J, with 9 bases between the two ends. CDR1 KGHSH and CDR2 LQKENI come from the germline V gene. The CDR3 contains 13 residues. The CDR3 reads CASSPTVGYEQYF. For the CDR3, the DNA is TGTGCCAGCTCACCGACAGTAGGCTACGAGCAGTACTTC.

The V gene is TRBV24-1, the J gene TRBJ2-7, with D perhaps being TRBD1 or TRBD2 (6 bases each). The CDR3 is made up of 18 amino acids. The germline gives CDR1 KGHDR, CDR2 SFDVKD. V was clipped by 3 bases and J by 0 bases, with 20 bases between them. The CDR3 spells CATSDPQRNGGGSYEQYF. The CDR3, as DNA: TGTGCCACCAGTGATCCCCAACGGAACGGGGGCGGCTCCTACGAGCAGTACTTC.

This clonotype turned up a few times. The chain has TRBV10-3 and TRBJ2-1; 8 nucleotides agree with TRBD2. J was trimmed by 1 base and V by 0 bases; bases with no gene match: 8. This CDR3 is built from 18 residues. The V gene's germline CDR1 is ENHRY and CDR2 SYGVKD. The CDR3 DNA sequence: TGTGCCATCAGTGAGTCGGCTCTAGCGGGTGTATCCTACAATGAGCAGTTCTTC. Amino acids: CAISESALAGVSYNEQFF.